The next 24 T cell receptor beta chains were all read from a single sample in a study of T cell repertoires in cytomegalovirus infection. Their antigens remain unidentified. TCRdb reprocessed the reads with MiXCR, giving one entry per CDR3 protein. The sample has under 850,000 distinct CDR3 sequences; roughly 36% are singletons. The sequencing used cultured PBMCs, collected from culture after CMV antigen stimulation. All receptors derive from a human donor in good health (CMV status not recorded). Some clones in this sample may be carry-over from other donors' samples.

There are many counts of this clonotype. The chain couples TRBV7-2 to TRBJ1-1; 8 nucleotides agree with TRBD1. This CDR3 region has 14 residues. Per the germline V gene, CDR1 is SGHTA and CDR2 is FQGNSA. The ends lost 5 bases at V and 4 bases at J; junction bases unmatched: 6. DNA of the CDR3: TGTGCCAGCAGCCCACAGGGGGGAAGCACTGAAGCTTTCTTT. This encodes CASSPQGGSTEAFF.

The chain is built from TRBV12-5 and TRBJ2-3, with D hard to call. Germline loops: CDR1 LGHNT, CDR2 FRNRAP. This CDR3 has 13 residues. The ends were cut back, 8 bases at V and 1 base at J, with 10 bases in the middle. In DNA, the CDR3 is TGTGCTAGTTGCGTCGCGGGCACAGATACGCAGTATTTT. This gives the protein CASCVAGTDTQYF.

This CDR3 reads CASSGTSGNEQFF. The CDR3 bases are TGTGCCAGCAGCGGTACTAGCGGCAATGAGCAGTTCTTC. The J gene is TRBJ2-1, the V gene TRBV7-2; 8 bases map to TRBD2. Per the germline V gene, CDR1 is SGHTA and CDR2 is FQGNSA. The CDR3 loop spans 13 amino acids. With 5 bases clipped from V and 6 bases from J, the junction kept 3 bases outside the gene matches.

This clonotype was seen more than once but under ten times. J is TRBJ2-1 and V is TRBV5-4, with 7 bases matching TRBD1. The germline V gene encodes CDR1 SGHNT and CDR2 YYREEE (reference sequence). The CDR3 has 12 amino acids. With 0 bases clipped from V and 15 bases from J, the junction kept 6 bases outside the gene matches. The CDR3 DNA reads TGTGCCAGCAGCTTGGAGACAGGGAGACCGTTCTTC. Translating gives CASSLETGRPFF.

This clonotype was observed a handful of times. The V and J genes are TRBV7-9 and TRBJ1-2, with no clear D. Trimming shortened V by 2 bases and J by 4 bases, and 14 bases separated the two germline ends. The CDR3 runs to 15 residues. The germline V gene has CDR1 SEHNR and CDR2 FQNEAQ (reference sequence). This CDR3 reads CASSLSRYKGYGYTF. As DNA, the CDR3 is TGTGCCAGCAGCTTATCCCGGTACAAAGGCTATGGCTACACCTTC.

The chain uses TRBV5-1 and TRBJ1-4; no firm D call. The CDR3 runs to 13 residues. The germline V gene has CDR1 SGHRS and CDR2 YFSETQ. Deletions cut 2 bases from V and 11 bases from J, with 13 bases between. The CDR3 here is CASSFEAGWKLFF. CDR3 sequence (DNA): TGCGCCAGCAGCTTTGAAGCAGGCTGGAAACTGTTTTTT.

The rearrangement links TRBV10-3 to TRBJ2-2; 9 nucleotides align to TRBD1. From germline, CDR1 is ENHRY and CDR2 SYGVKD. This CDR3 region has 17 residues. J lost 5 bases, V lost 2 bases, and 9 bases had no gene match. The CDR3 loop is CAISEKGRQGVTGELFF. CDR3 sequence (DNA): TGTGCCATCAGTGAGAAGGGCAGACAGGGGGTTACCGGGGAGCTGTTTTTT.

The chain recombines TRBV12-3 or TRBV12-4 with TRBJ1-1; D gene ambiguous. The CDR3 extends over 14 amino acids. The germline V and J ends were trimmed by 5 bases and 0 bases, with 10 bases remaining between them. In DNA form, the CDR3 reads TGTGCCAGCAGTCAGATAGGATTGAACACTGAAGCTTTCTTT. Amino acid sequence: CASSQIGLNTEAFF.

This clonotype was counted at least ten times. This chain connects TRBV6-5 to TRBJ2-3; TRBD2 might be the D (6 bases). Looked up from germline, CDR1 is MNHEY and CDR2 is SVGAGI. V gave up 5 bases and J gave up 2 bases, with 11 bases separating them. This CDR3 has 14 residues. The CDR3 coding sequence is TGTGCCAGCAGTCCAGCGGGCTACACAGATACGCAGTATTTT. Encoded protein: CASSPAGYTDTQYF.

This rearrangement joins TRBV7-9 to TRBJ1-1, with 7 bases lining up with TRBD1. The CDR3 loop spans 15 amino acids. V trimming: 1 base; J trimming: 6 bases; junction bases outside the gene matches: 8. Per germline, CDR1 SEHNR and CDR2 FQNEAQ (reference sequence). The CDR3, as DNA: TGTGCCAGCAGCTTAGGGGATGACAGGGAGGCTGAAGCTTTCTTT. Protein product: CASSLGDDREAEAFF.

This chain joins TRBV7-4 and TRBJ1-2; D is unresolved. The CDR3 runs to 15 residues. The ends were cut back, 1 base at V and 4 bases at J, with 13 bases in the middle. The germline V gene encodes CDR1 SGHVT and CDR2 SQSDAQ. The CDR3 nucleotides are TGTGCCAGCAGCTTAGGGGCTGTAGAGCTCTATGGCTACACCTTC. As protein: CASSLGAVELYGYTF.

The chain links TRBV15 to TRBJ2-3; maybe TRBD2 (6 bases). Germline-derived CDR1 and CDR2 are LNHNV and YYDKDF (reference sequence). V dropped 4 bases and J dropped 2 bases, with 13 bases sitting between them. The CDR3 extends over 15 amino acids. The CDR3 here is CATSTVAENTDTQYF. The CDR3 DNA sequence: TGTGCCACCAGCACCGTAGCGGAAAACACAGATACGCAGTATTTT.

This clonotype was detected only a few times. This chain uses TRBV7-6 with TRBJ2-5; 7 positions match TRBD1. V trimming: 5 bases; J trimming: 2 bases; junction bases outside the gene matches: 2. The CDR3 contains 13 residues. Germline V gene sequence: CDR1 SGHVS, CDR2 FNYEAQ. The CDR3 DNA sequence: TGTGCCAGCAGCCAGACAGGGCAAGAGACCCAGTACTTC. Its protein product is CASSQTGQETQYF.

This clonotype occurred a few times. The chain carries TRBV28 and TRBJ2-1; no clear D. Deletions cut 7 bases from V and 0 bases from J, with 10 bases between. CDR1 is MDHEN, CDR2 SYDVKM, per germline. The CDR3 runs to 14 residues. CDR3 amino acids: CASMGPGSYNEQFF. In nucleotides, the CDR3 is TGTGCCAGCATGGGTCCAGGCTCCTACAATGAGCAGTTCTTC.

This clonotype has only a few counts. This sequence joins TRBV7-2 and TRBJ2-7; D remains unclear. The CDR3 is 13 residues long. The germline CDR1 and CDR2 sequences are SGHTA and FQGNSA. The V end lost 1 base, the J end lost 3 bases, and 7 bases lay between the germline ends. The CDR3 region has the DNA TGTGCCAGCAGCTTAGAGGCATTCTACGAGCAGTACTTC. Translation: CASSLEAFYEQYF.

V is TRBV7-2 and J is TRBJ2-3; 8 bases agree with TRBD2. This CDR3 spans 16 amino acids. Germline lookup yields CDR1 SGHTA and CDR2 FQGNSA. The junction had 9 bases not matched to a gene; V was cut back by 5 bases and J by 2 bases. CDR3 loop: CASSQMRGATTDTQYF. In DNA, the CDR3 is TGTGCCAGCAGCCAAATGCGGGGGGCGACCACAGATACGCAGTATTTT.

This clonotype has a handful of counts. The chain links TRBV6-1 to TRBJ2-3; D is perhaps TRBD1 (6 bases). The CDR3 is 14 amino acids. Germline assignment: CDR1 MNHNS and CDR2 SASEGT. V lost 5 bases, J lost 2 bases, and 11 bases lay in between. The CDR3 region is CASSIRDNTDTQYF. CDR3 bases: TGTGCCAGCAGTATCCGGGACAACACAGATACGCAGTATTTT.

The chain carries TRBV6-1 and TRBJ1-2; no clear D. The CDR3 runs to 15 residues. Germline assignment: CDR1 MNHNS and CDR2 SASEGT. V was cut by 3 bases and J by 1 base, with 12 bases left in between. The CDR3 DNA follows: TGTGCCAGCAGTGAGACACGAGTTCTTAACTATGGCTACACCTTC. Amino acid sequence: CASSETRVLNYGYTF.

This clonotype was counted only a few times. This chain connects TRBV4-1 to TRBJ2-6; the D is unclear. The CDR3 has 17 amino acids. The germline CDR1 and CDR2 sequences are MGHRA and YSYEKL. V gave up 7 bases and J gave up 0 bases, with 16 bases separating them. The CDR3: CASTRTQTLSGANVLTF. The CDR3 DNA reads as TGCGCCAGCACCCGGACGCAAACCCTCTCTGGGGCCAACGTCCTGACTTTC.

This clonotype has at least ten counts. The chain couples TRBV7-2 to TRBJ2-1; 10 bases map to TRBD2. Unmatched junction bases numbered 9, after V lost 3 bases and J lost 4 bases. The CDR3 is made up of 17 amino acids. Germline CDR1 reads SGHTA; CDR2 reads FQGNSA. The CDR3 coding sequence is TGTGCCAGCAGCTTTCGGGTAGCGGGAGGACTATACAATGAGCAGTTCTTC. It is translated as CASSFRVAGGLYNEQFF.

This clonotype showed up just a few times. The CDR3 DNA reads as TGCAGTGTCCTCCGGCCCTGGGAGGAAGGAGATACGCAGTATTTT. Its translation is CSVLRPWEEGDTQYF. This chain uses TRBV20-1 with TRBJ2-3; possible D gene TRBD2, 6 bases. The germline V gene has CDR1 DFQATT and CDR2 SNEGSKA (reference sequence). CDR3 length: 15 amino acids. V was pared by 7 bases and J by 5 bases, with 22 bases between.

This clonotype was found a few times. The chain joins TRBV6-5 to TRBJ2-3, with 9 nucleotides matching TRBD2. V dropped 5 bases and J dropped 2; count of bases not matched to a gene: 5. This CDR3 has 15 residues. CDR1 is MNHEY, CDR2 SVGAGI, per germline. CDR3 sequence: CASSLREGLTDTQYF. CDR3 nucleotide sequence: TGTGCCAGCAGTCTGCGGGAGGGCCTCACAGATACGCAGTATTTT.

This sequence joins TRBV7-6 and TRBJ2-7; D possibly matches TRBD1 or TRBD2 (6 bases each). CDR1 is SGHVS and CDR2 is FNYEAQ in the germline V gene. This CDR3 is 16 amino acids long. V shed 2 bases and J shed 5 bases, with 19 bases lying between them. In DNA, the CDR3 is TGTGCCAGCAGCTTATTGAGGGGGGTCCTCCCCCACGAGCAGTACTTC. Translated: CASSLLRGVLPHEQYF.

The J gene is TRBJ1-1, the V gene TRBV4-1; D is uncertain. Germline V gene data show CDR1 as MGHRA and CDR2 as YSYEKL. The CDR3 is 14 amino acids. V was trimmed by 1 base and J by 4 bases, leaving 10 bases between them. This CDR3 is CASSQVDASTEAFF. CDR3 in DNA: TGCGCCAGCAGCCAAGTTGACGCTAGCACTGAAGCTTTCTTT.